This T cell receptor (beta chain) was sequenced for a study of control samples from healthy donors and cancer patients. The V segment lost 3 bases and the J segment 6 bases; nucleotides outside the gene matches: 20. The CDR3 loop spans 17 amino acids. Germline V gene sequence: CDR1 SQVTM, CDR2 ANQGSEA. Here immunoSEQ multiplex PCR was the method, and the copy in TCRdb shows in-frame clones only, minus some. The sample lists 100,000 to 150,000 clones, roughly 87% seen once, with about 1.8% in the top ten. The sequenced sample consisted of blood. The sequence derives from a young man in good health. The chain recombines TRBV29-1 with TRBJ2-7; 7 bases fit TRBD2. The DNA of the CDR3 is TGCAGCGTTGACCCTTGGGGAGTTCCGGGACTACCGGGCGAGCAGTACTTC. It is translated as CSVDPWGVPGLPGEQYF.